Listed below are T cell receptor beta chains from one sample, sequenced in a study of cytomegalovirus exposure and HLA in healthy donors. The data were produced by immunoSEQ multiplex PCR, yet TCRdb's version contains in-frame clones alone and is incomplete. Here the sample spans around 210,000 clones, about 85% being singletons. Sequenced material: PBMCs. Receptor source: a girl aged 2 to 10 in good health and CMV-seronegative. Both conserved end residues are part of each CDR3. Fields, in order: CDR3 DNA, CDR3 protein, D gene, V gene, J gene, clone size. D genes are given only for firm matches. Part of the rows lack a size; the others show once, few, many or a class for expanded clones.

TGTGCCTGGGACTACACAGCCCGCACTGAAGCTTTCTTT	CAWDYTARTEAFF	-	TRBV30	TRBJ1-1	-
TGTGCCAGCAGCTTAGGCAGGGGGCGCACCGGGGAGCTGTTTTTT	CASSLGRGRTGELFF	TRBD1	TRBV7-8	TRBJ2-2	-
TGTGCCAGCAGCTCGCCCGGACAGTTCTATGGCTACACCTTC	CASSSPGQFYGYTF	-	TRBV7-2	TRBJ1-2	-
TGCAGTGCTAGTCAGGGGGACGAGCAGTACTTC	CSASQGDEQYF	TRBD1	TRBV20-1	TRBJ2-7	-
TGTGCCAGCAGCGCGAGCGGGGGTTCCTACAATGAGCAGTTCTTC	CASSASGGSYNEQFF	TRBD2	TRBV9	TRBJ2-1	-
TGTTCCAGCAGCCGAGACAGGAACACCATATATTTT	CSSSRDRNTIYF	-	TRBV7-9	TRBJ1-3	-
TGTGCCAGCAGTGTATCGGTCCGCTATAATTCACCCCTCCACTTT	CASSVSVRYNSPLHF	-	TRBV2	TRBJ1-6	few
TGCGCCAGCAGCCAACCCGGGGGGACCTCTTTGGAGACCCAGTACTTC	CASSQPGGTSLETQYF	TRBD2	TRBV4-1	TRBJ2-5	-
TGTGCCAGCAGTCGGGGACAGGTCGTCTATGGCTACACCTTC	CASSRGQVVYGYTF	TRBD1	TRBV5-4	TRBJ1-2	once
TGTGCCAGCAGCGGCGTGTGGGACTTACAAGAGACCCAGTACTTC	CASSGVWDLQETQYF	-	TRBV5-6	TRBJ2-5	-
TGTGCCAGCAGTGAACCCAGCTACGAGCAGTACTTC	CASSEPSYEQYF	-	TRBV6-1	TRBJ2-7	few
TGTGCCAGCAGTCCACTAGGACTAGCCAAAAACATTCAGTACTTC	CASSPLGLAKNIQYF	-	TRBV27	TRBJ2-4	-
TGTGCCTGGAGTACCCAGGGAAGATCCCTAGAAAAACTGTTTTTT	CAWSTQGRSLEKLFF	-	TRBV30	TRBJ1-4	once
TGTGCCAGCAGTTACACGACGGCGGACGGGGGAGCTTTCTTT	CASSYTTADGGAFF	-	TRBV13	TRBJ1-1	-
TGCGCCAGCAGCCGGGACAGCCCGAATCAGCCCCAGCATTTT	CASSRDSPNQPQHF	TRBD1	TRBV4-1	TRBJ1-5	-
TGTGCCAGCAGCATAGATCCTAGCCCCCAAGAGACCCAGTACTTC	CASSIDPSPQETQYF	-	TRBV9	TRBJ2-5	once
TGTGCCAGCAGCCCTGCGGGGGGGCCGAGCAATGAGCAGTTCTTC	CASSPAGGPSNEQFF	TRBD2	TRBV14	TRBJ2-1	once
TGTGCCAGCTCACCACCGGACAGGCCAGAGACCCAGTACTTC	CASSPPDRPETQYF	TRBD1	TRBV18	TRBJ2-5	-
TGCAGCGTCCGGACAGGGAGGGCCGAGCAGTACTTC	CSVRTGRAEQYF	-	TRBV29-1	TRBJ2-7	-
TGTGCCAGCAGCGGGACTAGCGGCCCCTACGAGCAGTACTTC	CASSGTSGPYEQYF	TRBD2	TRBV6-1	TRBJ2-7	few
TGTGCCACCAGCGCGGGGACAGGGTCCTACGAGCAGTACTTC	CATSAGTGSYEQYF	TRBD1	TRBV15	TRBJ2-7	-
TGTGCGATGGGACAGGGAAGCACAGATACGCAGTATTTT	CAMGQGSTDTQYF	TRBD1	TRBV30	TRBJ2-3	-
TGTGCCAGCAGCGCCTTCTTTAGCGGGAGGGACCCCGGGGAGCTGTTTTTT	CASSAFFSGRDPGELFF	TRBD2	TRBV9	TRBJ2-2	-
TGTGCCAGCAGCCCGGGGGGACACAAAGGGGAGACCCAGTACTTC	CASSPGGHKGETQYF	-	TRBV27	TRBJ2-5	-
TGTGCCAGCAGCTCACAGGGCGTGAAGACCCAGTACTTC	CASSSQGVKTQYF	-	TRBV6-5	TRBJ2-5	once
TGTGCCACCCAGACAGGGGGCAATCAGCCCCAGCATTTT	CATQTGGNQPQHF	TRBD1	TRBV10-3	TRBJ1-5	-
TGTGCCACCTTTGAAAAACTGTTTTTT	CATFEKLFF	-	TRBV10-3	TRBJ1-4	few
TGTGCCAGCAGCTTAGACATTGCTGGAAACACCATATATTTT	CASSLDIAGNTIYF	-	TRBV7-9	TRBJ1-3	few